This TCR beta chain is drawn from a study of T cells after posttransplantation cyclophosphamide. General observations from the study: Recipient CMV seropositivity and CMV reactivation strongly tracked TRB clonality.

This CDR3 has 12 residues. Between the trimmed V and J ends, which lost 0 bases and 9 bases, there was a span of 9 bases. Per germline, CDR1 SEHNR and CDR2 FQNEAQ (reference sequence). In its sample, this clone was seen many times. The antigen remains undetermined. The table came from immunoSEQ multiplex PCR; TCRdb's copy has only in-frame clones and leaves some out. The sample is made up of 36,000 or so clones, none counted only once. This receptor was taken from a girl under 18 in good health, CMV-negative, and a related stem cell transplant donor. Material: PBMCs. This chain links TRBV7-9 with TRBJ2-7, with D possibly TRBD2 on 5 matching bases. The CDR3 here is CASSLARGWQYF. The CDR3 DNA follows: TGTGCCAGCAGCTTAGCCCGGGGTTGGCAGTACTTC.